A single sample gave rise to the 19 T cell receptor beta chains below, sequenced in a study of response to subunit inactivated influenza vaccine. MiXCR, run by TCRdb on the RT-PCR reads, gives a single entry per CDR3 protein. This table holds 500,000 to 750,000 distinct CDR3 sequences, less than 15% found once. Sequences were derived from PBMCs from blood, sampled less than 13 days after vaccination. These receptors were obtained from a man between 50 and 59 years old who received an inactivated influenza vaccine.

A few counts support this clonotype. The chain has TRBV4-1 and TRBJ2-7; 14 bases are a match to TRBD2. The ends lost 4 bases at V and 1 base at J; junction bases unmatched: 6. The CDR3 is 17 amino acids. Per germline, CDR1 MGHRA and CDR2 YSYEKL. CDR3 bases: TGCGCCAGCAGCCCCGGGACTAGCGGGAGTCGGTCCTACGAGCAGTACTTC. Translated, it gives CASSPGTSGSRSYEQYF.

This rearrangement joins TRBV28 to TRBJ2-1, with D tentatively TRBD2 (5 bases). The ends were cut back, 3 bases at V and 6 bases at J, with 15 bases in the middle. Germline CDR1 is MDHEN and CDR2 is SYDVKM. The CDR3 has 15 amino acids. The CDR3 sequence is CASSFPLAMRNEQFF. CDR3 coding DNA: TGTGCCAGCAGTTTTCCGCTAGCAATGCGCAATGAGCAGTTCTTC.

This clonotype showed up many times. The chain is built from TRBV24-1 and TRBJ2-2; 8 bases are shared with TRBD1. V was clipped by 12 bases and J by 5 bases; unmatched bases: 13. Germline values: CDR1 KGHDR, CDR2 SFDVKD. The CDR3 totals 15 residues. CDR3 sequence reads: CAGEGRQGRTGELFF. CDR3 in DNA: TGTGCCGGTGAGGGGAGACAGGGGAGGACCGGGGAGCTGTTTTTT.

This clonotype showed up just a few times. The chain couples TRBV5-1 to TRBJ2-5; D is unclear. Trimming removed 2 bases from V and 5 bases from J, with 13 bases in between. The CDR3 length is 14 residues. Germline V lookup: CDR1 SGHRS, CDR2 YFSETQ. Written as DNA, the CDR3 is TGCGCCAGCAGCTTTGGTTCGTCACCCGAGACCCAGTACTTC. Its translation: CASSFGSSPETQYF.

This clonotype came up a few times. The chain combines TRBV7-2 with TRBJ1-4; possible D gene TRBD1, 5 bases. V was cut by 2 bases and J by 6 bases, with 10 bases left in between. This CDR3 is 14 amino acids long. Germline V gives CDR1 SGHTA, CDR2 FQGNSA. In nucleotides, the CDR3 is TGTGCCAGCAGCTTACAGGGACTAGATGAAAAACTGTTTTTT. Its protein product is CASSLQGLDEKLFF.

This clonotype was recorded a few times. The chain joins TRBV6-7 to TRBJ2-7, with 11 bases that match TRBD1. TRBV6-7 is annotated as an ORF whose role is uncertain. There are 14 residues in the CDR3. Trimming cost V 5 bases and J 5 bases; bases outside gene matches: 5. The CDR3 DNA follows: TGTGCCAGCAGTCCTTGGGACAGGGGGGACGAGCAGTACTTC. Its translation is CASSPWDRGDEQYF.

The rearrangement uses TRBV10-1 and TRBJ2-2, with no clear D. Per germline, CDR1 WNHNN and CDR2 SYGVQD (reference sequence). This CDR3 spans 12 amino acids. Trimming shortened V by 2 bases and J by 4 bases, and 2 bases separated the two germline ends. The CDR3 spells CASSEATGELFF. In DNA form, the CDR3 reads TGCGCCAGCAGTGAGGCCACCGGGGAGCTGTTTTTT.

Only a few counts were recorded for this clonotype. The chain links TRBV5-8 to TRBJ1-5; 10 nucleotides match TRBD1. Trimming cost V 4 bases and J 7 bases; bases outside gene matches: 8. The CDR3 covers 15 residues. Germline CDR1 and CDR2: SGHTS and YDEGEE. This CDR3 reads CASSPRDRGRQPQHF. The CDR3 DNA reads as TGTGCCAGCAGCCCGCGGGACAGGGGAAGGCAGCCCCAGCATTTT. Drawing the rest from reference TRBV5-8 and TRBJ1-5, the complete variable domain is EAGVTQSPTHLIKTRGQQATLRCSPISGHTSVYWYQQALGLGLQFLLWYDEGEERNRGNFPPRFSGRQFPNYSSELNVNALELEDSALYLCASSPRDRGRQPQHFGDGTRLSIL.

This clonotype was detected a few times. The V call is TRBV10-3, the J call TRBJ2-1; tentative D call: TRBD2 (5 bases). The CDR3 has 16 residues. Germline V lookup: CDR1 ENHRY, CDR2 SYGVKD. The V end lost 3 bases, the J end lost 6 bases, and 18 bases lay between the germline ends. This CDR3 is CAISDYKGPGFNEQFF. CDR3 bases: TGTGCCATCAGTGACTACAAGGGTCCGGGGTTCAATGAGCAGTTCTTC.

CDR3: CASSSTGGRYEQYF. The CDR3 DNA sequence: TGTGCCAGCAGTTCTACAGGGGGACGATACGAGCAGTACTTC. V and J are TRBV12-3 or TRBV12-4 and TRBJ2-7; TRBD1 aligns across 8 bases. V lost 4 bases and J lost 4; bases outside the gene matches: 6. The CDR3 runs 14 residues.

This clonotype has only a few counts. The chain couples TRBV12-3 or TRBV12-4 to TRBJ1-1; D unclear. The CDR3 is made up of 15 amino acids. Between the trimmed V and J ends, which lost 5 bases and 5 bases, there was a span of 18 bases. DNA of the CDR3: TGTGCCAGCAGTCCCCTCGAGAGGGTGGGAACTGAAGCTTTCTTT. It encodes CASSPLERVGTEAFF.

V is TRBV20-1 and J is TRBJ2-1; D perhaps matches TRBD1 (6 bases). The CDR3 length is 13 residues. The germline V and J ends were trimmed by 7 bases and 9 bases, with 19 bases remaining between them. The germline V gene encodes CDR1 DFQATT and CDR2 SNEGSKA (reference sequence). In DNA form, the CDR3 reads TGCAGTGACATGGACAGCGTTAGAGGTGAGCAGTTCTTC. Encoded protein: CSDMDSVRGEQFF.

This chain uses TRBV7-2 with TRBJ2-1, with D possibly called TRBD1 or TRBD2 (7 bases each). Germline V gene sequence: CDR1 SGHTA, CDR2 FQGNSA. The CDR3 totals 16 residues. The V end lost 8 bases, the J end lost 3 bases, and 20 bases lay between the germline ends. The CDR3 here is CASLAGGAGIYNEQFF. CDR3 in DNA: TGTGCCAGCCTAGCAGGGGGGGCGGGGATCTACAATGAGCAGTTCTTC. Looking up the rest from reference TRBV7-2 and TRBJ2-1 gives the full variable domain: GAGVSQSPSNKVTEKGKDVELRCDPISGHTALYWYRQSLGQGLEFLIYFQGNSAPDKSGLPSDRFSAERTGGSVSTLTIQRTQQEDSAVYLCASLAGGAGIYNEQFFGPGTRLTVL.

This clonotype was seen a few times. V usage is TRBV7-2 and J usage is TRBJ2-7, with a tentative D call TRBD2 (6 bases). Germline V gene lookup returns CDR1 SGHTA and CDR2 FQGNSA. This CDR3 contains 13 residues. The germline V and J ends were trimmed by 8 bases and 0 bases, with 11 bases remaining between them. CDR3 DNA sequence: TGTGCCAGCGGAAGACTAGTCTCCTACGAGCAGTACTTC. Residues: CASGRLVSYEQYF.

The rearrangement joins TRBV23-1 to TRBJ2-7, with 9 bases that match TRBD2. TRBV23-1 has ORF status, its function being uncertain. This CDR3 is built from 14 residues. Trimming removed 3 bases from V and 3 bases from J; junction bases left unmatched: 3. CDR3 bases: TGCGCCAGCAGTCACCTTAGCGGGAGCTACGAGCAGTACTTC. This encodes CASSHLSGSYEQYF.

CDR3 region: CASRGTADYEQYF. The DNA of the CDR3 is TGTGCCAGCAGAGGGACTGCTGACTACGAGCAGTACTTC. The rearrangement joins TRBV25-1 to TRBJ2-7; a possible D gene is TRBD2 (6 bases). The CDR3 spans 13 residues. Germline V CDR1 and CDR2: MGHDK, SYGVNS. With 6 bases removed from V and 3 bases from J, the gap between germline ends came to 12 bases.

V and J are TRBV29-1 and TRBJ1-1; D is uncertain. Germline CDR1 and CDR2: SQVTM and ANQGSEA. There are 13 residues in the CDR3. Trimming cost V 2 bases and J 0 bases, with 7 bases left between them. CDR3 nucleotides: TGCAGCGTTGAACACGGCATGAACACTGAAGCTTTCTTT. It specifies CSVEHGMNTEAFF.

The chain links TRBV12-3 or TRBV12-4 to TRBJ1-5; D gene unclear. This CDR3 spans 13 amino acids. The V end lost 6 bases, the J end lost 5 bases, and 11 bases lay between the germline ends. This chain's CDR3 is CASSHARDQPQHF. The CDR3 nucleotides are TGTGCCAGCAGCCACGCCCGGGATCAGCCCCAGCATTTT.

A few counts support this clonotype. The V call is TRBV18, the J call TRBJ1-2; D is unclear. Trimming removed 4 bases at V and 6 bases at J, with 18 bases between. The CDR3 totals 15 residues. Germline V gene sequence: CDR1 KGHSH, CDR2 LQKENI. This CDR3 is CASSQSSGLIDGYTF. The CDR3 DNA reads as TGTGCCAGCTCACAATCATCTGGACTTATAGATGGCTACACCTTC.